This T cell receptor (beta chain) was profiled in a study of vaccination and CD4 T cells after COVID-19. Looking at the study overall: The stimulating agents, overlapping spike peptides, came from SARS-CoV-2, HCoV-NL63, HCoV-OC43 and HCoV-229E.

The table lists this clonotype with a few counts. Its antigen remains unidentified. At the Johns Hopkins FTIC core, DNA taken from cultured CD4+ T cells was sequenced by way of the Oncomine TCR Beta short-read assay. Via MiXCR, TCRdb re-called the PCR reads, giving one row per CDR3 protein. Among fewer than 7,500 distinct CDR3 sequences listed, roughly 18% were seen once. The treatment: approximately 11-day PBMC culture with coronavirus spike peptide pools or control peptides (ViraFEST assay). ViraFEST used peptide pools to expand antigen-specific T cells and subsequently sequenced their TCRs. Whole-study findings and limits: Convalescent patients saw a median approximately 90% of their reactive clones show up only after vaccination.

Sequencing was performed on CD4+ T cells from blood, cultured in vitro. This sequence originates from a human donor who had recovered from COVID-19.

The CDR3 DNA follows: TGCGCCAGCAGCTCACAGGGTAGAGAGACCCAGTACTTC. The encoded protein is CASSSQGRETQYF. This chain joins TRBV5-1 and TRBJ2-5, with D maybe TRBD1 (6 bases). The CDR3 loop spans 13 amino acids. CDR1 SGHRS and CDR2 YFSETQ come from the germline V gene. Trimming took 3 bases from V and 4 from J, leaving 10 bases between them.